This T cell receptor beta chain was sequenced in a study of Ad26.COV2.S vaccination and SARS-CoV-2 variants. CDR3 length: 12 amino acids. Trimming cost V 3 bases and J 8 bases, with 8 bases left between them. CDR1 is LGHDT and CDR2 is YNNKEL in the germline V gene (reference sequence). Produced via immunoSEQ multiplex PCR; TCRdb's table is partial and in-frame only. The sample holds around 370,000 clones, under 95% seen once. This material consisted of peripheral blood, taken after recovery from COVID-19. This TCR derives from a human donor who had recovered from COVID-19. The chain joins TRBV3-1 (or the pseudogene TRBV3-2) to TRBJ2-1; D is ambiguous. In nucleotides, the CDR3 is TGTGCCAGCAGCCATGGTAGCCATGAGCAGTTCTTC. Translation: CASSHGSHEQFF.